This T cell receptor (beta chain) appears in the sequencing data of a study of T cell changes during pregnancy in multiple sclerosis. Trimming took 9 bases from V and 6 from J, leaving 18 bases between them. This CDR3 is 14 amino acids long. Germline CDR1 is LNHDA and CDR2 is SQIVND (reference sequence). Method: immunoSEQ multiplex PCR; TCRdb's copy keeps in-frame clones and lacks some. This sample carries 30,000 to 45,000 clones, roughly 91% of them seen once, and the ten largest clones take 6.1%. The sequencing here drew on CD8+ T cells from peripheral blood mononuclear cells, taken in the second trimester of pregnancy. The V call is TRBV19, the J call TRBJ2-1; no reliable D call. The TCR was taken from a female donor with multiple sclerosis, enrolled in a pregnancy study. CDR3 residues: CASRNQGLPNEQFF. As DNA, the CDR3 is TGTGCCAGCAGGAACCAAGGCTTGCCCAATGAGCAGTTCTTC.